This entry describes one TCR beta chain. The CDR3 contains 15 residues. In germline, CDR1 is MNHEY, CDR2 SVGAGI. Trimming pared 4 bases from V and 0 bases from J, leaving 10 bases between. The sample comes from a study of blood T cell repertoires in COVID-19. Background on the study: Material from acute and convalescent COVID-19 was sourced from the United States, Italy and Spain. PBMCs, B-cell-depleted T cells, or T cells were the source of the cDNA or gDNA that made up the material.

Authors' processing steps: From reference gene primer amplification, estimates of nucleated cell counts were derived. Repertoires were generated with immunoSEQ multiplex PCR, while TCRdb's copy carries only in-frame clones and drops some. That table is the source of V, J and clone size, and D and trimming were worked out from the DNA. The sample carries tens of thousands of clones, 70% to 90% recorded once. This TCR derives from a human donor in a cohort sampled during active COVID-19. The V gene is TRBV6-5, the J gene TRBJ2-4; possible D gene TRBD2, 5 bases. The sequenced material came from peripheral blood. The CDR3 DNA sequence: TGTGCCAGCAGTTCGACCGGACTAGCCAAAAACATTCAGTACTTC. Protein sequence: CASSSTGLAKNIQYF.